Listed below are T cell receptor beta chains from one sample, sequenced in a study of T cells in Graves' hyperthyroidism and ophthalmopathy. MiXCR, applied by TCRdb to the multiplex PCR reads, yields one record per CDR3 protein. The data show around 520,000 distinct CDR3 sequences, with 12% to 15% seen just once and 11% to 15% held by the top ten. The source material was blood. The receptors stem from a woman between 35 and 50 years old with Graves' hyperthyroidism. Each CDR3 is given with its conserved first and last residue. D genes are given only for firm matches. The size of a clone is reported for some rows only, either as once, few or many, or as a class for expanded clones.

TRBV20-1	TRBJ2-3	TRBD2	NA	TGCAGTAGACTAGCGGGAGGCGTCACAGATACGCAGTATTTT	CSRLAGGVTDTQYF
TRBV4-1	TRBJ1-3	NA	few	TGCGCCAGCAGCCACAACAGGTTCTCTGGAAACACCATATATTTT	CASSHNRFSGNTIYF
TRBV29-1	TRBJ2-7	NA	few	TGCAGCGTTGATACCGGGATGGACGAGCAGTACTTC	CSVDTGMDEQYF
TRBV5-4	TRBJ2-2	TRBD1	NA	TGTGCCAGCAGTTTTCAACAGGGGGCGAACACCGGGGAGCTGTTTTTT	CASSFQQGANTGELFF
TRBV7-9	TRBJ2-7	NA	NA	TGTGCCAGCAGTTCCACAGGTGTAGCCTACGAGCAGTACTTC	CASSSTGVAYEQYF
TRBV15	TRBJ2-3	NA	many	TGTGCCACCAGCAGAACCTTGAACCCAGATACGCAGTATTTT	CATSRTLNPDTQYF
TRBV12-3/TRBV12-4	TRBJ2-1	TRBD1	many	TGTGCCAGCAGTTCAGAACGAGGGCAGGGGGCAATCTCCTACAATGAGCAGTTCTTC	CASSSERGQGAISYNEQFF
TRBV28	TRBJ1-2	TRBD1	NA	TGTGCCAGCAGTCATACTCTTGACAGGGCCCGAGCTAACTATGGCTACACCTTC	CASSHTLDRARANYGYTF
TRBV4-1	TRBJ1-1	TRBD1	NA	TGCGCCAGCAGCCAAGACGTGGGGACAGGGGCCCTCGTGAACACTGAAGCTTTCTTT	CASSQDVGTGALVNTEAFF
TRBV5-1	TRBJ1-4	TRBD1	many	TGTGCCAGCAGTTTGGGACAGGGGGCAACTAATGAAAAACTGTTTTTT	CASSLGQGATNEKLFF
TRBV28	TRBJ2-3	TRBD1	many	TGTGCCAGCAGAAGGACAGGTTCAGATACGCAGTATTTT	CASRRTGSDTQYF
TRBV27	TRBJ2-2	NA	many	TGTGCCAGCAGTTTATCGTTGGACACCGGGGAGCTGTTTTTT	CASSLSLDTGELFF
TRBV27	TRBJ2-6	NA	few	TGTGCCAGCAGTACAGGGACTCGTGGTTACTCTGGGGCCAACGTCCTGACTTTC	CASSTGTRGYSGANVLTF
TRBV28	TRBJ2-5	NA	NA	TGTGCCAGCAGTTTGACGTGGGAGACCCAGTACTTC	CASSLTWETQYF
TRBV4-1	TRBJ2-3	NA	many	TGCGCCAGCAGCCAAGTGGGACGCACAGATACGCAGTATTTT	CASSQVGRTDTQYF
TRBV2	TRBJ2-7	NA	NA	TGTGCCAGCAAACGGGGGCCGAGCTACGAGCAGTACTTC	CASKRGPSYEQYF
TRBV28	TRBJ1-3	NA	many	TGTGCCAGCAGTTTACCGATCGCTCTCGTTGGTAACTCTGGAAACACCATATATTTT	CASSLPIALVGNSGNTIYF
TRBV6-1	TRBJ2-5	TRBD2	many	TGTGCCAGCAGATTAGCGGGAGTGGGAGAGACCCAGTACTTC	CASRLAGVGETQYF
TRBV18	TRBJ2-1	NA	many	TGTGCCAGCTCACAGGCAGGCTCCTACAATGAGCAGTTCTTC	CASSQAGSYNEQFF
TRBV7-8	TRBJ2-3	TRBD2	many	TGTGCCAGCAGCCCGCGGACTAGCGGGAGGACAGATACGCAGTATTTT	CASSPRTSGRTDTQYF
TRBV19	TRBJ1-1	TRBD1	NA	TGTGCCAGTAGTGACAGGGAAGAGTACACTGAAGCTTTCTTT	CASSDREEYTEAFF
TRBV27	TRBJ2-7	TRBD2	many	TGTGCCAGCAGTGGGCTAGCGGGGACCTCCTCCTACGAGCAGTACTTC	CASSGLAGTSSYEQYF
TRBV28	TRBJ2-1	TRBD1	NA	TGTGCCAGCAGTTGGGGACAGAATGAGCAGTTCTTC	CASSWGQNEQFF
TRBV10-2	TRBJ2-7	TRBD2	many	TGCGCCAGCTCACTAGCGGGAGGGCCCTGGGAGCAGTACTTC	CASSLAGGPWEQYF
TRBV28	TRBJ2-7	NA	many	TGTGCCAGCAGTACGTCCGGGACTTCCTCCTACGAGCAGTACTTC	CASSTSGTSSYEQYF
TRBV20-1	TRBJ2-3	TRBD2	many	TGCAGTGAGAGTCACCGGGGGGGATCTTTAGGCACAGATACGCAGTATTTT	CSESHRGGSLGTDTQYF
TRBV7-8	TRBJ1-1	TRBD1	many	TGTGCCAGCAGCGACCGGGACAGGGGAAACACTGAAGCTTTCTTT	CASSDRDRGNTEAFF
TRBV20-1	TRBJ2-7	NA	few	TGCAGTGCTAGCGGAAGGGCCCCCTACGAGCAGTACTTC	CSASGRAPYEQYF
TRBV6-1	TRBJ2-3	NA	many	TGTGCCACTAAGCGGACATTGCTTGGCACAGATACGCAGTATTTT	CATKRTLLGTDTQYF
TRBV28	TRBJ1-6	NA	many	TGTGCCAGAGGACAAGAAAATTCACCCCTCCACTTT	CARGQENSPLHF
TRBV7-2	TRBJ2-5	NA	many	TGTGCCAGCAGCTTAGAATCGGGCAGGGAAGAGACCCAGTACTTC	CASSLESGREETQYF
TRBV10-3	TRBJ2-5	TRBD1	many	TGTGCCATCAGTTCCCCCGGGACAGGGTCCTTATGGACCCAGTACTTC	CAISSPGTGSLWTQYF
TRBV10-3	TRBJ2-1	NA	few	TGTGCCATCAGTGAGTCGGCGGACCCTTCCCCCACTAGCTCCTACAATGAGCAGTTCTTC	CAISESADPSPTSSYNEQFF
TRBV19	TRBJ1-5	NA	NA	TGTGCCAGTAGCGGGGACTCGGGAGGGTATCAGCCCCAGCATTTT	CASSGDSGGYQPQHF
TRBV11-1	TRBJ1-2	NA	many	TGTGCCAGCAGCTTACAGGGTGATGGCTACACCTTC	CASSLQGDGYTF
TRBV19	TRBJ2-5	NA	NA	TGTGCCAGTACACCCATACCCCAGAGTGGGACCCAGTACTTC	CASTPIPQSGTQYF
TRBV11-2	TRBJ1-6	NA	few	TGTGCCAGCAGCTTAGTAACCCGGTACTCCTATAATTCACCCCTCCACTTT	CASSLVTRYSYNSPLHF
TRBV28	TRBJ1-2	NA	many	TGTGCCGGCAGCCGGGAGCGGGGCAACTATGGCTACACCTTC	CAGSRERGNYGYTF
TRBV7-2	TRBJ2-3	TRBD2	many	TGTGCCAGCAGCTTAAGTCTAGCGGTCACAGATACGCAGTATTTT	CASSLSLAVTDTQYF
TRBV20-1	TRBJ2-3	NA	many	TGCAGTTTACCCACTAGCACAGATACGCAGTATTTT	CSLPTSTDTQYF
TRBV28	TRBJ1-5	NA	many	TGTGCCAGCAGTACCCCAGGGAATCATCAGCCCCAGCATTTT	CASSTPGNHQPQHF
TRBV12-3/TRBV12-4	TRBJ2-1	NA	few	TGTGCCAGCAGACTTACGACAGAGGATGAGCAGTTCTTC	CASRLTTEDEQFF
TRBV11-3	TRBJ2-3	TRBD2	many	TGTGCCAGCAGCTCCCCCGGGACTAGCGGGAGGGGCACAGATACGCAGTATTTT	CASSSPGTSGRGTDTQYF
TRBV29-1	TRBJ2-5	TRBD2	many	TGCAGCGTTGAGTTAGCGGGAGGCATCAAGGGGACCCAGTACTTC	CSVELAGGIKGTQYF
TRBV7-9	TRBJ2-1	TRBD1	NA	TGTGCCAGCAGCTTAAAGGGGGACAGTATTATCTACAATGAGCAGTTCTTC	CASSLKGDSIIYNEQFF
TRBV3-1	TRBJ2-5	TRBD2	NA	TGTGCCAGCAGCCAGCTGGGGCGGGAGGCGGAGACCCAGTACTTC	CASSQLGREAETQYF
TRBV20-1	TRBJ1-2	TRBD1	NA	TGCAGTGCCACCGGGACAGGGGATGGCTACACCTTC	CSATGTGDGYTF